Listed here are 28 T cell receptor beta chains from one sample, sequenced in a study of blood T cell repertoires in COVID-19. TCRdb keeps only in-frame clones here, not all; method: immunoSEQ multiplex PCR. The top ten clones hold 4.5% to 7.5% of a sample with 200,000 to 250,000 clones, 70% to 90% of them seen once. The source material was peripheral blood. The receptors originated from a man older than 75 with acute or convalescent COVID-19.

The rearrangement uses TRBV29-1 and TRBJ2-7; 9 nucleotides match TRBD2. This CDR3 comprises 12 residues. Germline V gene sequence: CDR1 SQVTM, CDR2 ANQGSEA. Trimming removed 6 bases from V and 4 bases from J; junction bases left unmatched: 4. CDR3 nucleotide sequence: TGCAGCGTCGGGACTAGCTCTTACGAGCAGTACGTC. This encodes CSVGTSSYEQYV.

This clone was seen only a few times. CDR3 DNA sequence: TGTGCCAGCAGTGGTAGCGGGAGGGCCTACGAGCAGTACTTC. The encoded protein is CASSGSGRAYEQYF. The chain employs TRBV27 and TRBJ2-7; 11 nucleotides line up with TRBD2. The V gene's germline CDR1 is MNHEY and CDR2 SMNVEV (reference sequence). CDR3 length equals 14 residues. V trimming: 5 bases; J trimming: 2 bases; junction bases outside the gene matches: 2.

This clone has just one count. V is TRBV28 and J is TRBJ1-2, with 8 bases fitting TRBD1. Germline V gene sequence: CDR1 MDHEN, CDR2 SYDVKM. Trimming took 8 bases from V and 4 from J; bases not matched to a gene: 6. The CDR3 runs 13 residues. As DNA, the CDR3 is TGTGCCAGCGGACAGGGTTCTGCCTATGGCTACACCTTC. This gives the protein CASGQGSAYGYTF.

The V and J genes are TRBV9 and TRBJ2-2, with TRBD2 matching over 14 bases. There are 16 residues in the CDR3. CDR1 is SGDLS, CDR2 YYNGEE, per germline. Trimming took 4 bases from V and 6 from J; bases not matched to a gene: 5. CDR3 in amino acids: CASSPRLAGGPGELFF. In DNA form, the CDR3 reads TGTGCCAGCAGCCCGAGACTAGCGGGAGGGCCCGGGGAGCTGTTTTTT. Drawing the rest from reference TRBV9 and TRBJ2-2, the complete variable domain is DSGVTQTPKHLITATGQRVTLRCSPRSGDLSVYWYQQSLDQGLQFLIQYYNGEERAKGNILERFSAQQFPDLHSELNLSSLELGDSALYFCASSPRLAGGPGELFFGEGSRLTVL.

The chain employs TRBV24-1 and TRBJ2-5, with D possibly matching TRBD1 (6 bases). V was shortened by 4 bases and J by 1 base, with 9 bases between the two germline ends. The length of the CDR3 is 14 residues. CDR1 and CDR2 from the germline V gene are KGHDR and SFDVKD. In nucleotides, the CDR3 is TGTGCCACCAGTGACGGACAGTTCCAAGAGACCCAGTACTTC. It translates to CATSDGQFQETQYF.

The chain joins TRBV29-1 to TRBJ1-2; 12 bases line up with TRBD1. Germline V gene lookup returns CDR1 SQVTM and CDR2 ANQGSEA. This CDR3 has 13 amino acids. With 3 bases clipped from V and 9 bases from J, the junction kept 5 bases outside the gene matches. The CDR3 bases are TGCAGCGTTGAGGGGGGACAGGGGGCGAGCTACACCTTC. Translation: CSVEGGQGASYTF.

This chain links TRBV6-5 with TRBJ1-3; D not resolved. Deletions cut 0 bases from V and 4 bases from J, with 10 bases between. This CDR3 spans 15 amino acids. The germline gives CDR1 MNHEY, CDR2 SVGAGI. The CDR3 DNA sequence: TGTGCCAGCAGTTACTCTTACAGTGGGGGAAACACCATATATTTT. Its translation: CASSYSYSGGNTIYF.

The chain joins TRBV30 to TRBJ1-1, with 10 positions matching TRBD1. This CDR3 region has 17 residues. The J segment lost 1 base and the V segment lost 0 bases, leaving 8 bases of the junction unmatched. Germline lookup yields CDR1 GTSNPN and CDR2 SVGIG (reference sequence). This chain's CDR3 is CAWSVRWTGGTNTEAFF. Here the CDR3 DNA reads TGTGCCTGGAGTGTACGATGGACAGGGGGTACGAACACTGAAGCTTTCTTT.

The chain employs TRBV6-2 or TRBV6-3 and TRBJ2-3; TRBD1 matches at 7 bases. V was clipped by 5 bases and J by 3 bases; unmatched bases: 11. The CDR3 length is 16 residues. Germline CDR1 and CDR2: MNHEY and SVGEGT. In DNA form, the CDR3 reads TGTGCCAGCAGTACAGGGGCCCCCGGCGGGACAGATACGCAGTATTTT. Translation gives CASSTGAPGGTDTQYF.

CDR3 amino acids: CASSLDQGVVGYTF. The CDR3 DNA is TGTGCCAGCAGCTTGGACCAGGGGGTGGTGGGCTACACCTTC. This rearrangement joins TRBV5-4 to TRBJ1-2; 7 bases are a match to TRBD1. Germline CDR1 reads SGHNT; CDR2 reads YYREEE (reference sequence). J lost 8 bases, V lost 0 bases, and 7 bases had no gene match. The CDR3 runs 14 residues.

This clone has just one count. This chain links TRBV9 with TRBJ1-4, with 10 bases fitting TRBD1. Germline trimming cut 2 bases from V and 7 bases from J; bases unmatched to any gene: 8. This CDR3 is 16 amino acids long. Germline V gene sequence: CDR1 SGDLS, CDR2 YYNGEE. CDR3 sequence (DNA): TGTGCCAGCAGCGTGAGTGCGGGGACAGGGGTTGAAAAACTGTTTTTT. Its translation is CASSVSAGTGVEKLFF.

The chain has TRBV2 and TRBJ2-7, with D perhaps matching TRBD2 (6 bases). With 5 bases removed from V and 2 bases from J, the gap between germline ends came to 10 bases. This CDR3 is 13 amino acids long. Germline V CDR1 and CDR2: SNHLY, FYNNEI. DNA of the CDR3: TGTGCCAGCAGTAGGCGGGGCCCCTACGAGCAGTACGTC. Translation gives CASSRRGPYEQYV.

The chain uses TRBV7-8 and TRBJ1-3; possible D gene TRBD1, 5 bases. V shed 1 base and J shed 0 bases, with 13 bases lying between them. The CDR3 spans 17 residues. Germline CDR1 is SGHVS and CDR2 is FQNEAQ. CDR3 sequence reads: CASSLGPTGFSGNTIYF. CDR3 sequence (DNA): TGTGCCAGCAGCTTAGGCCCCACAGGCTTCTCTGGAAACACCATATATTTT.

The chain recombines TRBV27 with TRBJ2-7; TRBD1 is a possible D gene (7 bases). Germline V gene sequence: CDR1 MNHEY, CDR2 SMNVEV (reference sequence). The CDR3 is 15 residues long. The germline V and J ends were trimmed by 2 bases and 4 bases, with 15 bases remaining between them. CDR3 residues: CASSLKGQGGYEQYF. In nucleotides, the CDR3 is TGTGCCAGCAGTTTAAAGGGGCAGGGGGGATACGAGCAGTACTTC.

This clone was observed a few times. V usage is TRBV5-1 and J usage is TRBJ1-3; D possibly corresponds to TRBD1 (5 bases). The CDR3 consists of 16 residues. The V end was cut by 3 bases, the J end by 4 bases, with 17 bases between. The germline V gene encodes CDR1 SGHRS and CDR2 YFSETQ. This chain's CDR3 is CASSSVPGLAGNTIYF. The DNA for the CDR3 is TGCGCCAGCAGCTCCGTCCCGGGACTAGCGGGAAACACCATATATTTT.

The chain combines TRBV6-5 with TRBJ2-1, with 8 bases aligning to TRBD1. This CDR3 is built from 14 residues. CDR1 is MNHEY and CDR2 is SVGAGI in the germline V gene. With 6 bases clipped from V and 10 bases from J, the junction kept 11 bases outside the gene matches. CDR3 bases: TGTGCCAGCAGGACAAACAGGGGGACGATGGAGCAGTTCTTC. Translated, it gives CASRTNRGTMEQFF.

V and J are TRBV30 and TRBJ1-3; D unclear. Between the trimmed V and J ends, which lost 2 bases and 0 bases, there was a span of 14 bases. The germline gives CDR1 GTSNPN, CDR2 SVGIG (reference sequence). The CDR3 has 16 amino acids. The DNA for the CDR3 is TGTGCCTGGAGTTTTAACACGCCAATCTCTGGAAACACCATATATTTT. Encoded protein: CAWSFNTPISGNTIYF. The whole variable domain, remainder taken from reference TRBV30 and TRBJ1-3, is SQTIHQWPATLVQPVGSPLSLECTVEGTSNPNLYWYRQAAGRGLQLLFYSVGIGQISSEVPQNLSASRPQDRQFILSSKKLLLSDSGFYLCAWSFNTPISGNTIYFGEGSWLTVV.

The chain uses TRBV11-3 and TRBJ1-1; the D is unclear. The germline V gene encodes CDR1 SGHNT and CDR2 YENEEA. This CDR3 spans 16 amino acids. Between the trimmed V and J ends, which lost 2 bases and 1 base, there was a span of 14 bases. The CDR3 DNA is TGTGCCAGCAGCTTACAGCCCCCAGGAACGAACACTGAAGCTTTCTTT. It yields the protein CASSLQPPGTNTEAFF. The full variable domain, its missing parts supplied by reference TRBV11-3 and TRBJ1-1, is EAGVVQSPRYKIIEKKQPVAFWCNPISGHNTLYWYLQNLGQGPELLIRYENEEAVDDSQLPKDRFSAERLKGVDSTLKIQPAELGDSAVYLCASSLQPPGTNTEAFFGQGTRLTVV.

V gene TRBV24-1 combines with J gene TRBJ2-3; 10 bases agree with TRBD2. V was pared by 5 bases and J by 3 bases, with 4 bases of the junction left unmatched. The CDR3 has 15 amino acids. From germline, CDR1 is KGHDR and CDR2 SFDVKD. Written as DNA, the CDR3 is TGTGCCACCAGTGTACTAGCGGGACCTACAGATACGCAGTATTTT. Protein product: CATSVLAGPTDTQYF.

The chain employs TRBV28 and TRBJ1-5; TRBD1 might be the D (6 bases). Germline V gene lookup returns CDR1 MDHEN and CDR2 SYDVKM. V lost 3 bases and J 2 bases, leaving 11 bases between the germline ends. This CDR3 is 15 amino acids long. DNA of the CDR3: TGTGCCAGCAGTTTTATACAGGGAGGCAATCAGCCCCAGCATTTT. Its translation: CASSFIQGGNQPQHF.

The rearrangement uses TRBV10-3 and TRBJ1-1; TRBD1 matches 10 bases. The germline V gene has CDR1 ENHRY and CDR2 SYGVKD. The CDR3 is made up of 15 amino acids. Trimming at V came to 8 bases and at J to 1 base, leaving 7 bases not matched to a gene. The CDR3 DNA reads as TGTGCCATCTCTCGACAGGGGGCGCCGAACACTGAAGCTTTCTTT. Its translation is CAISRQGAPNTEAFF.

The chain carries TRBV30 and TRBJ2-5; 11 nucleotides agree with TRBD1. The CDR3 sequence is 15 residues long. Germline V gene data show CDR1 as GTSNPN and CDR2 as SVGIG (reference sequence). Trimming took 5 bases from V and 1 from J; bases not matched to a gene: 6. CDR3 in DNA: TGTGCCTGGGGACAGGGGGCGACCCTCCAAGAGACCCAGTACTTC. It is translated as CAWGQGATLQETQYF.

The table lists this clone with a count of one. V and J are TRBV5-8 and TRBJ2-1, with D perhaps TRBD1 (6 bases). V lost 3 bases, J lost 7 bases, and 17 bases lay in between. Germline CDR1 is SGHTS and CDR2 is YDEGEE. The CDR3 extends over 15 amino acids. CDR3 coding DNA: TGTGCCAGCAGCTCCCAGGGGATGAGTAGGAATGAGCAGTTCTTC. This encodes CASSSQGMSRNEQFF.

The CDR3 here is CASSTTGATYTGELFF. The CDR3 DNA follows: TGCGCCAGCAGCACCACAGGGGCGACCTACACCGGGGAGCTGTTTTTT. The chain has TRBV5-1 and TRBJ2-2; 7 nucleotides agree with TRBD1. The germline V gene has CDR1 SGHRS and CDR2 YFSETQ. V lost 4 bases and J lost 3; bases outside the gene matches: 9. This CDR3 has 16 residues.

The chain couples TRBV5-1 to TRBJ2-7; TRBD2 might be the D (6 bases). The CDR3 spans 15 residues. Germline V CDR1 and CDR2: SGHRS, YFSETQ. Trimming stripped 0 bases from V and 6 bases from J, with 16 bases between. The CDR3 spells CASSLEVSGRSEQYV. The CDR3 DNA is TGCGCCAGCAGCTTGGAGGTGTCGGGGAGGTCCGAGCAGTACGTC.

The chain is built from TRBV3-1 (or the pseudogene TRBV3-2) and TRBJ2-3; TRBD2 matches 11 bases. Germline lookup yields CDR1 LGHDT and CDR2 YNNKEL (reference sequence). V gave up 1 base and J gave up 4 bases; unmatched junction bases: 7. The CDR3 runs 17 residues. The CDR3 DNA reads as TGTGCCAGCAGCCAAGGCTCGAGTAGCGGGAGGGCAGATACGCAGTATTTT. It translates to CASSQGSSSGRADTQYF.

The chain couples TRBV5-1 to TRBJ2-7, with 8 bases that match TRBD2. Trimming cost V 6 bases and J 0 bases; bases outside gene matches: 8. The CDR3 consists of 15 residues. Germline V lookup: CDR1 SGHRS, CDR2 YFSETQ. The CDR3 bases are TGCGCCAGCATCTTTCGCGGGAGGAGCTCCTACGAGCAGTACGTC. This gives the protein CASIFRGRSSYEQYV.

This clone was observed a handful of times. The chain joins TRBV18 to TRBJ1-5, with 12 bases identical to TRBD1. Germline lookup yields CDR1 KGHSH and CDR2 LQKENI. The CDR3 is 16 residues long. The V segment lost 4 bases and the J segment 2 bases; nucleotides outside the gene matches: 3. The CDR3 is CASSRGQGAGNQPQHF. In DNA, the CDR3 is TGTGCCAGCTCACGGGGACAGGGGGCGGGCAATCAGCCCCAGCATTTT. Filled out from reference TRBV18 and TRBJ1-5, the complete variable domain reads NAGVMQNPRHLVRRRGQEARLRCSPMKGHSHVYWYRQLPEEGLKFMVYLQKENIIDESGMPKERFSAEFPKEGPSILRIQQVVRGDSAAYFCASSRGQGAGNQPQHFGDGTRLSIL.